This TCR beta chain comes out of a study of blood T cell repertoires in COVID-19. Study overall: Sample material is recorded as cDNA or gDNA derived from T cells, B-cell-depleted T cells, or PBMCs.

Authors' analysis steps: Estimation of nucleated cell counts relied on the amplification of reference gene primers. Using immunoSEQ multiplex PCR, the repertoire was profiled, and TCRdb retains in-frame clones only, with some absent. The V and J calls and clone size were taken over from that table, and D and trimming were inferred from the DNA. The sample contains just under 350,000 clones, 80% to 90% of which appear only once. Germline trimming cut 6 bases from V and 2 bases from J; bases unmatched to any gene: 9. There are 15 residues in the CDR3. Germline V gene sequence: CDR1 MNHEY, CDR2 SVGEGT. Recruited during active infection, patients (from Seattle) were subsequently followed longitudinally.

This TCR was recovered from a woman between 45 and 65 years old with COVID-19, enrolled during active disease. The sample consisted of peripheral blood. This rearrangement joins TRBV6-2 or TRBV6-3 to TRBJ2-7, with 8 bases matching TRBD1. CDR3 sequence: CASSKMGQEPYEQYF. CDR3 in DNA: TGTGCCAGCAGCAAAATGGGACAGGAGCCCTACGAGCAGTACTTC.